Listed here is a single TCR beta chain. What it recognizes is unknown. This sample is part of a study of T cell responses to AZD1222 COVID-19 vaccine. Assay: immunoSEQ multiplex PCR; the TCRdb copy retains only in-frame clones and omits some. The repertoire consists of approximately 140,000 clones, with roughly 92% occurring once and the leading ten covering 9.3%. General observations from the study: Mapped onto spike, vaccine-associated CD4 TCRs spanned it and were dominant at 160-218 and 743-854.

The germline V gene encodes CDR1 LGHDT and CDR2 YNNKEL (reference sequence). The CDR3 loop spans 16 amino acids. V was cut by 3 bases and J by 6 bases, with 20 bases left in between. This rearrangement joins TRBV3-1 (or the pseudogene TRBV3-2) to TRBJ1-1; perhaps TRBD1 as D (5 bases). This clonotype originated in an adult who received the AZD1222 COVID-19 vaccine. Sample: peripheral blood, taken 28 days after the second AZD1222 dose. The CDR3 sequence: CASSHSGEGLGAEAFF. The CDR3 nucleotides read TGTGCCAGCAGCCACTCCGGTGAGGGGTTGGGCGCTGAAGCTTTCTTT.